This is a list of T cell receptor beta chains from one sample in a study of a mutant IDH1 vaccine in newly diagnosed glioma. Only in-frame clones appear in the TCRdb table, and some are missing; sequencing was by immunoSEQ multiplex PCR. Seen here are about 58,000 clones, around 80% observed once, and the top ten hold 6.5% to 9%. No cognate antigen is known for these TCRs. The input for sequencing was PBMCs, taken from a glioma patient whose treatment included an IDH1 peptide vaccine. The origin of the receptors is a woman aged 45 to 65 with glioma. The CDR3 runs from the conserved cysteine through the conserved F or W. The order of the fields is V gene, J gene, clone size, CDR3 protein. Only some rows state a clone size, as once, few, many or a class for expanded clones.

TRBV5-6,TRBJ2-1,-,CASSRTGTSYNEQFF
TRBV10-3,TRBJ1-2,few,CAIRQGTGHTF
TRBV6-6,TRBJ1-1,-,CASSQPGQQNTEAFF
TRBV18,TRBJ2-1,-,CASSPRRGADYNEQFF
TRBV13,TRBJ1-4,-,CASSLPRDSNEKLFF
TRBV15,TRBJ2-5,-,CATSRDPNSQETQYF
TRBV28,TRBJ1-1,once,CASSLLPGAGMTEAFF
TRBV27,TRBJ1-1,-,CASSFSVQGNTEAFF
TRBV6-5,TRBJ1-6,-,CASSYGSGSPLHF
TRBV5-1,TRBJ2-3,-,CASMRSRTGVSEDTQYF
TRBV4-1,TRBJ1-1,medium-sized,CASSQPLRTGNTEAFF
TRBV6-6,TRBJ1-1,-,CASSLTENTEAFF
TRBV9,TRBJ2-5,-,CASSVGTHSLETQYF
TRBV7-2,TRBJ1-2,once,CASSLKSGDNYGYTF
TRBV14,TRBJ2-2,-,CASSLRTGRTNTGELFF
TRBV9,TRBJ2-2,-,CASSVVGGLGELFF
TRBV6-1,TRBJ2-2,-,CASTTSGGNTGELFF
TRBV19,TRBJ1-5,-,CASTRGSRGVNQPQHF
TRBV7-9,TRBJ1-1,-,CASSPSALNTEAFF
TRBV4-2,TRBJ2-2,-,CASSQETATGELFF
TRBV19,TRBJ1-1,-,CASSIGAGGTEAFF
TRBV4-3,TRBJ2-5,-,CASSQGLARETQYF
TRBV29-1,TRBJ2-5,-,CSVEVMQQETQYF
TRBV28,TRBJ1-1,few,CASSSHRVNTEAFF
TRBV29-1,TRBJ2-7,-,CSAQGGTGVYEQYF
TRBV19,TRBJ2-7,-,CASSMVLTASYEQYF
TRBV5-1,TRBJ2-7,-,CASSPGSTYEQYF
TRBV9,TRBJ1-3,once,CASSVAGTYSGNTIYF
TRBV6-5,TRBJ1-1,-,CASSYSAGLNTEAFF
TRBV5-5,TRBJ2-7,-,CASSLLGPGAFSYEQYF
TRBV4-3,TRBJ1-2,once,CASSQARADDGYTF
TRBV10-3,TRBJ2-1,-,CAISVGTSGNEQFF